A single sample is the source of the 20 T cell receptor beta chains below, sequenced in a study of identical twins. Each CDR3 protein gets one entry after TCRdb re-called the 5' RACE reads with MiXCR. The sample records nearly 900,000 distinct CDR3 sequences, over 9% being singletons. These data were also reused for a study on yellow fever vaccine responses in identical twins.

Sequencing was done on a sample of PBMCs. The receptors here all came from a woman between 18 and 30 years old in good health.

This clonotype was detected only a few times. The chain employs TRBV27 and TRBJ2-7; TRBD2 matches at 9 bases. CDR3 length equals 15 residues. The V gene end was trimmed by 5 bases and the J gene end by 2 bases; junction bases not matched to a gene: 7. CDR1 and CDR2 (germline): MNHEY, SMNVEV (reference sequence). CDR3 in amino acids: CASSPGLARTYEQYF. The CDR3 DNA reads TGTGCCAGCAGTCCCGGACTAGCGAGAACCTACGAGCAGTACTTC.

The rearrangement uses TRBV20-1 and TRBJ2-1; D possibly corresponds to TRBD2 (5 bases). V lost 3 bases to trimming and J lost 0 bases, with 18 bases between them. The CDR3 totals 17 residues. Germline V gene data show CDR1 as DFQATT and CDR2 as SNEGSKA (reference sequence). The CDR3 region is CSARDPTAVSSYNEQFF. The CDR3 nucleotides read TGCAGTGCTAGGGATCCCACAGCGGTCAGCTCCTACAATGAGCAGTTCTTC.

The chain combines TRBV12-3 or TRBV12-4 with TRBJ1-1; D unresolved. Trimming cost V 0 bases and J 0 bases, with 8 bases left between them. The CDR3 is 15 amino acids. The CDR3 protein is CASSLALTMNTEAFF. The CDR3 DNA sequence: TGTGCCAGCAGTTTAGCCCTGACCATGAACACTGAAGCTTTCTTT.

This clonotype was seen a handful of times. The genes are TRBV9 and TRBJ2-2; no definite D call. V dropped 5 bases and J dropped 5 bases, with 10 bases sitting between them. Germline CDR1 reads SGDLS; CDR2 reads YYNGEE. CDR3 length: 13 residues. The CDR3 sequence: CASSKGGTGELFF. CDR3 nucleotide sequence: TGTGCCAGCAGTAAGGGTGGTACCGGGGAGCTGTTTTTT.

This clonotype showed up just a few times. The chain uses TRBV4-2 and TRBJ2-5, with D perhaps being TRBD1 or TRBD2 (6 bases each). Germline V gene sequence: CDR1 LGHNA, CDR2 YNFKEQ. Trimming pared 0 bases from V and 4 bases from J, leaving 12 bases between. CDR3 length equals 15 residues. The CDR3 sequence is CASSQDDRGPETQYF. The CDR3 DNA sequence: TGTGCCAGCAGCCAAGATGACCGGGGGCCAGAGACCCAGTACTTC.

This chain uses TRBV3-1 with TRBJ2-2; 9 nucleotides align to TRBD1. The V and J ends lost 5 bases and 0 bases, in that order; junction bases with no gene match: 7. The germline CDR1 and CDR2 sequences are LGHDT and YNNKEL (reference sequence). The CDR3 runs to 17 residues. The CDR3 protein is CASSTGQGLTNTGELFF. The DNA for the CDR3 is TGTGCCAGCAGCACCGGACAGGGGCTAACGAACACCGGGGAGCTGTTTTTT.

This clonotype occurred many times. The chain recombines TRBV7-2 with TRBJ1-5; TRBD1 might be the D (5 bases). The V end lost 5 bases, the J end lost 7 bases, and 12 bases lay between the germline ends. Per germline, CDR1 SGHTA and CDR2 FQGNSA. The CDR3 runs to 13 residues. Here the CDR3 reads CASSDDSNQPQHF. The CDR3 DNA is TGTGCCAGCAGCGACGACAGTAACCAGCCCCAGCATTTT.

This clonotype was counted at least ten times. This chain joins TRBV5-1 and TRBJ2-3; 14 bases fit TRBD2. This CDR3 comprises 18 residues. CDR1 and CDR2 (germline): SGHRS, YFSETQ. J lost 3 bases, V lost 6 bases, and 12 bases had no gene match. The CDR3 reads CASTRRGLAGDLTDTQYF. DNA for the CDR3: TGCGCCAGCACCCGGAGGGGACTAGCGGGAGATTTAACAGATACGCAGTATTTT.

The chain combines TRBV10-3 with TRBJ2-1; tentatively, D is TRBD1 (5 bases). This CDR3 is built from 17 residues. Germline CDR1 and CDR2: ENHRY and SYGVKD. V lost 3 bases, J lost 0 bases, and 15 bases lay in between. Written as DNA, the CDR3 is TGTGCCATCAGTGATTCCCCAGGGATCGACTCCTACAATGAGCAGTTCTTC. This encodes CAISDSPGIDSYNEQFF.

The chain joins TRBV19 to TRBJ2-3, with a tentative D call TRBD1 (5 bases). V shed 8 bases and J shed 0 bases, with 6 bases lying between them. In germline, CDR1 is LNHDA, CDR2 SQIVND (reference sequence). There are 12 residues in the CDR3. The CDR3 is CASQGSTDTQYF. The DNA of the CDR3 is TGTGCCAGTCAGGGTAGCACAGATACGCAGTATTTT.

This clonotype was seen a handful of times. V is TRBV6-2 or TRBV6-3 and J is TRBJ1-1, with D unclear. The CDR3 has 12 residues. Germline values: CDR1 MNHEY, CDR2 SVGEGT. Trimming removed 2 bases from V and 10 bases from J, with 11 bases in between. The CDR3 loop is CASSYPEVRAFF. As DNA, the CDR3 is TGTGCCAGCAGTTACCCTGAGGTGCGAGCTTTCTTT.

This clonotype showed up many times. The chain joins TRBV5-1 to TRBJ1-4; TRBD1 might be the D (6 bases). The germline V gene has CDR1 SGHRS and CDR2 YFSETQ. The ends were cut back, 0 bases at V and 5 bases at J, with 17 bases in the middle. CDR3 length equals 17 residues. The CDR3 loop reads CASSLGAGARANEKLFF. CDR3 DNA: TGCGCCAGCAGCTTGGGAGCGGGGGCCAGGGCCAATGAAAAACTGTTTTTT.

This clonotype was observed a handful of times. The chain couples TRBV4-2 to TRBJ2-1; D is ambiguous. Trimming shortened V by 1 base and J by 5 bases, and 12 bases separated the two germline ends. CDR3 length: 15 amino acids. CDR1 is LGHNA, CDR2 YNFKEQ, per germline. The DNA for the CDR3 is TGTGCCAGCAGCCAAGGTATTTTGACTCACAATGAGCAGTTCTTC. Protein product: CASSQGILTHNEQFF.

This clonotype was observed a handful of times. This chain links TRBV27 with TRBJ1-2; D is ambiguous. Germline CDR1 is MNHEY and CDR2 is SMNVEV (reference sequence). The CDR3 sequence is 15 residues long. Between the trimmed V and J ends, which lost 6 bases and 6 bases, there was a span of 20 bases. CDR3 sequence reads: CASRMKGEYKDGYTF. The DNA of the CDR3 is TGTGCCAGCAGGATGAAGGGAGAGTATAAGGATGGCTACACCTTC.

This clonotype has only a few counts. V and J are TRBV5-1 and TRBJ2-5; tentative D call: TRBD2 (5 bases). Germline assignment: CDR1 SGHRS and CDR2 YFSETQ. The CDR3 is made up of 18 amino acids. V gave up 3 bases and J gave up 4 bases, with 25 bases separating them. This CDR3 reads CASSWSSSGSSSGETQYF. DNA of the CDR3: TGCGCCAGCAGCTGGAGCTCAAGCGGCAGCAGTTCCGGAGAGACCCAGTACTTC.

This chain uses TRBV5-6 with TRBJ2-2, with D possibly matching TRBD1 (5 bases). V was shortened by 1 base and J by 4 bases, with 17 bases between the two germline ends. Germline V gene lookup returns CDR1 SGHDT and CDR2 YYEEEE. CDR3 length: 17 residues. CDR3 in DNA: TGTGCCAGCAGCTTGTTTTTTACAGGTCTGTCCACCGGGGAGCTGTTTTTT. This translates into CASSLFFTGLSTGELFF.

The rearrangement links TRBV20-1 to TRBJ2-1; TRBD2 is a possible D gene (5 bases). V lost 5 bases, J lost 0 bases, and 17 bases lay in between. This CDR3 comprises 16 residues. The V gene's germline CDR1 is DFQATT and CDR2 SNEGSKA (reference sequence). The CDR3 region is CSAEGDLLGSYNEQFF. The CDR3 DNA reads TGCAGTGCTGAGGGCGACTTGTTGGGCTCCTACAATGAGCAGTTCTTC.

This clonotype was counted many times. The chain employs TRBV2 and TRBJ2-5, with 9 nucleotides matching TRBD2. The CDR3 length is 13 residues. Germline V gene lookup returns CDR1 SNHLY and CDR2 FYNNEI. V shed 7 bases, J shed 5 bases, and the junction held 5 bases outside the gene matches. The CDR3 reads CASILAGFETQYF. For the CDR3, the DNA is TGTGCCAGCATCCTAGCGGGATTTGAGACCCAGTACTTC.

This clonotype appeared a few times. The chain links TRBV29-1 to TRBJ2-1; D possibly matches TRBD1 or TRBD2 (5 bases each). V was pared by 7 bases and J by 13 bases, with 26 bases between. In germline, CDR1 is SQVTM, CDR2 ANQGSEA. The CDR3 sequence is 14 residues long. The CDR3 nucleotides read TGCAGCGCACACACCCGGGACGCAGTTATGGTACAGTTCTTC. Its protein is CSAHTRDAVMVQFF.

CDR3 sequence (DNA): TGTGCCAGCAGAAACAGACTAGCGGGGTCCCAAGAGACCCAGTACTTC. Protein product: CASRNRLAGSQETQYF. The V call is TRBV12-3 or TRBV12-4, the J call TRBJ2-5; 11 bases are shared with TRBD2. V trimming: 6 bases; J trimming: 1 base; junction bases outside the gene matches: 7. CDR3 length: 16 residues.